A single sample gave rise to the 22 T cell receptor beta chains below, sequenced in a study of T cell clonotyping in hematopoietic cell transplantation. Data came from immunoSEQ multiplex PCR; TCRdb stores just in-frame clones and leaves some out. Here the sample spans tens of thousands of clones, 94% being singletons. The sequenced sample consisted of peripheral blood mononuclear cells. The source is a woman aged 45-59 years in good health. Some clones in this sample may be carry-over from other donors' samples.

The genes are TRBV4-3 and TRBJ1-5, with D tentatively TRBD1 (6 bases). CDR1 and CDR2 from the germline V gene are LGHNA and YSLEER. There are 15 residues in the CDR3. V gave up 1 base and J gave up 7 bases, with 14 bases separating them. CDR3 in amino acids: CASSQVGGAGQPQHF. CDR3 nucleotides: TGCGCCAGCAGCCAAGTAGGGGGGGCTGGGCAGCCCCAGCATTTT.

The genes are TRBV10-3 and TRBJ1-4; possible D gene TRBD1, 6 bases. The CDR3 contains 15 residues. Germline V gene lookup returns CDR1 ENHRY and CDR2 SYGVKD. Trimming removed 6 bases from V and 0 bases from J, with 11 bases in between. The CDR3 nucleotides read TGTGCCATCAGAGGGGGGGTCGCAACTAATGAAAAACTGTTTTTT. Residues: CAIRGGVATNEKLFF.

This chain uses TRBV19 with TRBJ1-5; possibly TRBD1 for D (6 bases). V lost 8 bases to trimming and J lost 7 bases, with 15 bases between them. Germline V gene data show CDR1 as LNHDA and CDR2 as SQIVND (reference sequence). The CDR3 length is 13 residues. The CDR3 loop is CASAGRGAQPQHF. The CDR3 nucleotides are TGTGCCAGTGCCGGCCGGGGGGCGCAGCCCCAGCATTTT.

The chain is built from TRBV6-5 and TRBJ1-1, with D uncertain. This CDR3 spans 13 amino acids. Deletions cut 2 bases from V and 2 bases from J, with 6 bases between. Germline V gene lookup returns CDR1 MNHEY and CDR2 SVGAGI. Here the CDR3 DNA reads TGTGCCAGCAGTTACGACCTCAACACTGAAGCTTTCTTT. Translated, it gives CASSYDLNTEAFF.

This chain joins TRBV28 and TRBJ1-1, with D perhaps matching TRBD1 (6 bases). The CDR3 loop spans 17 amino acids. Germline lookup yields CDR1 MDHEN and CDR2 SYDVKM. V dropped 4 bases and J dropped 3 bases, with 21 bases sitting between them. This CDR3 reads CASSSPPQGPADTEAFF. The CDR3 coding sequence is TGTGCCAGCAGTTCCCCCCCCCAGGGGCCAGCGGACACTGAAGCTTTCTTT.

This chain joins TRBV9 and TRBJ1-3; 7 bases agree with TRBD1. From germline, CDR1 is SGDLS and CDR2 YYNGEE. The V and J ends lost 5 bases and 3 bases, in that order; junction bases with no gene match: 8. The CDR3 contains 15 residues. CDR3 nucleotides: TGTGCCAGCAGTGCGACAGGGTCGTTTGGAAACACCATATATTTT. Its protein is CASSATGSFGNTIYF.

This chain's CDR3 is CASSSLGSGGASTGELFF. As DNA, the CDR3 is TGTGCCAGCAGCTCCTTGGGTAGCGGGGGGGCCAGCACCGGGGAGCTGTTTTTT. The gene calls are TRBV4-2 and TRBJ2-2; 11 bases line up with TRBD2. This CDR3 comprises 18 residues. Germline CDR1 LGHNA, CDR2 YNFKEQ. The ends lost 5 bases at V and 4 bases at J; junction bases unmatched: 12.

The rearrangement uses TRBV5-4 and TRBJ1-2, with D uncertain. Germline lookup yields CDR1 SGHNT and CDR2 YYREEE (reference sequence). V was trimmed by 0 bases and J by 11 bases, leaving 8 bases between them. The CDR3 covers 11 residues. Here the CDR3 reads CASSLDGGYTF. CDR3 in DNA: TGTGCCAGCAGCTTGGACGGAGGTTACACCTTC.

This chain joins TRBV28 and TRBJ2-6, with D uncertain. The V end was cut by 2 bases, the J end by 0 bases, with 11 bases between. Germline lookup yields CDR1 MDHEN and CDR2 SYDVKM. The CDR3 totals 17 residues. The CDR3 nucleotides are TGTGCCAGCAGTTTACACCCTCCAAGCTCTGGGGCCAACGTCCTGACTTTC. Translated, it gives CASSLHPPSSGANVLTF.

This rearrangement joins TRBV25-1 to TRBJ2-2; the D gene is possibly TRBD1 (5 bases). CDR3 length: 15 amino acids. Germline V gene lookup returns CDR1 MGHDK and CDR2 SYGVNS. V lost 5 bases, J lost 6 bases, and 16 bases lay in between. CDR3: CASSRGFLLAGELFF. In DNA form, the CDR3 reads TGTGCCAGCAGTAGGGGTTTTCTGCTGGCCGGGGAGCTGTTTTTT.

The V gene is TRBV29-1, the J gene TRBJ2-7; perhaps TRBD2 as D (5 bases). Germline V gene data show CDR1 as SQVTM and CDR2 as ANQGSEA. Trimming removed 2 bases from V and 4 bases from J, with 15 bases in between. The CDR3 is 14 amino acids. CDR3 sequence (DNA): TGCAGCGTTGAAATGGGGATAGGGAGATACGAGCAGTACTTC. Translation gives CSVEMGIGRYEQYF.

The chain is built from TRBV7-9 and TRBJ1-2; 8 nucleotides align to TRBD1. The V gene end was trimmed by 1 base and the J gene end by 8 bases; junction bases not matched to a gene: 12. In germline, CDR1 is SEHNR, CDR2 FQNEAQ (reference sequence). The CDR3 is 16 amino acids. The CDR3 spells CASSLVLQGAPEGYTF. The DNA of the CDR3 is TGTGCCAGCAGCTTAGTCTTGCAGGGGGCGCCAGAGGGCTACACCTTC.

The rearrangement joins TRBV10-3 to TRBJ1-5, with unresolved D. The germline gives CDR1 ENHRY, CDR2 SYGVKD. V shed 0 bases and J shed 1 base, with 10 bases lying between them. CDR3 length: 16 residues. CDR3 in amino acids: CAISESKGFSNQPQHF. CDR3 DNA: TGTGCCATCAGTGAGTCAAAGGGTTTCAGCAATCAGCCCCAGCATTTT.

The chain is built from TRBV29-1 and TRBJ2-7, with D possibly matching TRBD1 (7 bases). The V end was cut by 7 bases, the J end by 0 bases, with 10 bases between. Germline CDR1 is SQVTM and CDR2 is ANQGSEA. The CDR3 extends over 12 amino acids. The CDR3 sequence is CSGRDSSYEQYF. CDR3 DNA sequence: TGCAGCGGGAGGGACAGCTCCTACGAGCAGTACTTC.

The V gene is TRBV7-2, the J gene TRBJ2-2; no reliable D call. The germline CDR1 and CDR2 sequences are SGHTA and FQGNSA. Trimming stripped 7 bases from V and 1 base from J, with 10 bases between. The length of the CDR3 is 14 residues. The DNA for the CDR3 is TGTGCCAGCACCCTTCAGTGGAACACCGGGGAGCTGTTTTTT. Amino acids: CASTLQWNTGELFF.

The chain recombines TRBV10-3 with TRBJ2-3, with 9 nucleotides matching TRBD2. The CDR3 is 12 residues long. Germline CDR1 ENHRY, CDR2 SYGVKD. J was trimmed by 14 bases and V by 3 bases; bases with no gene match: 6. CDR3 sequence reads: CAISDGTSLRYF. In nucleotides, the CDR3 is TGTGCCATCAGTGACGGGACTAGCTTACGGTATTTT.

The chain combines TRBV7-9 with TRBJ1-6; 8 positions agree with TRBD1. This CDR3 is 16 amino acids long. The V gene's germline CDR1 is SEHNR and CDR2 FQNEAQ (reference sequence). Trimming at V came to 4 bases and at J to 7 bases, leaving 9 bases not matched to a gene. The CDR3 DNA sequence: TGTGCCAGCAGCTCCGGAGGGACAGGCGAAAATTCACCCCTCCACTTT. It translates to CASSSGGTGENSPLHF.

The chain couples TRBV27 to TRBJ1-6; 7 positions match TRBD1. This CDR3 is 14 amino acids long. V gave up 5 bases and J gave up 7 bases; unmatched junction bases: 5. Germline V gene data show CDR1 as MNHEY and CDR2 as SMNVEV (reference sequence). CDR3 loop: CASSRTGPNSPLHF. The CDR3 region has the DNA TGTGCCAGCAGTCGGACAGGCCCCAATTCACCCCTCCACTTT.

This sequence joins TRBV7-2 and TRBJ2-3; 7 bases match TRBD2. Germline V gives CDR1 SGHTA, CDR2 FQGNSA. V lost 7 bases, J lost 7 bases, and 5 bases stayed unmatched. The CDR3 totals 12 residues. The CDR3 DNA reads TGTGCCAGCACCGGGGGGTGGCATACGCAGTATTTT. It translates to CASTGGWHTQYF.

The genes are TRBV12-1 and TRBJ2-7; the tabulated D call, TRBD2, remains unverified against the DNA. TRBV12-1 constitutes a pseudogene. The CDR3 runs to 16 residues. The CDR3 spells CASSNAEAIGGDEQYF. The CDR3 bases are TGTGCCAGCAGCAACGCAGAGGCGATAGGTGGCGACGAGCAGTACTTC.

The chain combines TRBV6-1 with TRBJ2-3, with 10 bases matching TRBD2. Germline values: CDR1 MNHNS, CDR2 SASEGT. V trimming: 3 bases; J trimming: 1 base; junction bases outside the gene matches: 4. This CDR3 has 16 amino acids. The CDR3 DNA is TGTGCCAGCAGTGAGGGTCTAGCGGGGGGCACAGATACGCAGTATTTT. Amino acid sequence: CASSEGLAGGTDTQYF.

This chain joins TRBV4-1 and TRBJ1-4, with a tentative D call TRBD1 (5 bases). The CDR3 sequence is 17 residues long. The V gene lost 0 bases and the J gene lost 2 bases, with 13 bases spanning the gap. CDR1 is MGHRA, CDR2 YSYEKL, per germline. In DNA, the CDR3 is TGCGCCAGCAGCCAAGATCGCCGGGGACTGACTAATGAAAAACTGTTTTTT. It translates to CASSQDRRGLTNEKLFF.